The 21 T cell receptor beta chains reported below all come from one sample, sequenced in a study of T-cell memory formation after mild COVID-19. TCRdb reprocessed the 5' RACE reads via MiXCR and lists one record per CDR3 protein. The data hold 150,000 to 200,000 distinct CDR3 sequences, with roughly 15% observed a single time. Sequencing input: PBMCs or a T cell subset sorted from them (not recorded which). These receptors were collected from an adult woman who had mild COVID-19 (a few samples of this study predate the infection). Cell type and time point are not known.

This clonotype came up a few times. The rearrangement uses TRBV24-1 and TRBJ2-7; D may be TRBD2 (5 bases). V was pared by 3 bases and J by 0 bases, with 8 bases between. This CDR3 is built from 14 residues. CDR1 and CDR2 (germline): KGHDR, SFDVKD. The CDR3 region is CATSDPGSSYEQYF. The CDR3 DNA reads as TGTGCCACCAGTGATCCGGGGAGCTCCTACGAGCAGTACTTC.

The chain uses TRBV4-1 and TRBJ1-2; unclear D gene. Trimming removed 0 bases from V and 8 bases from J, with 13 bases in between. The CDR3 runs to 14 residues. Per germline, CDR1 MGHRA and CDR2 YSYEKL. The CDR3 coding sequence is TGCGCCAGCAGCCAAGAGCCCCACGTAGGAGGCTACACCTTC. This gives the protein CASSQEPHVGGYTF.

In its sample, this clonotype was seen a few times. This chain's CDR3 is CATSPGAGGYEQFF. The CDR3 region has the DNA TGTGCCACCAGCCCCGGAGCGGGAGGATATGAGCAGTTCTTC. The chain joins TRBV24-1 to TRBJ2-1, with 9 bases aligning to TRBD2. This CDR3 spans 14 amino acids. V shed 7 bases and J 8 bases; nucleotides not matched to a gene: 8. The germline V gene has CDR1 KGHDR and CDR2 SFDVKD.

This clonotype has more than one count but fewer than ten. The V gene is TRBV7-2, the J gene TRBJ2-3; 10 bases agree with TRBD2. The CDR3 covers 16 residues. Germline-derived CDR1 and CDR2 are SGHTA and FQGNSA. V was pared by 4 bases and J by 5 bases, with 9 bases of the junction left unmatched. CDR3 protein: CASSWRVAGGGDTQYF. As DNA, the CDR3 is TGTGCCAGCAGCTGGCGGGTAGCGGGAGGCGGAGATACGCAGTATTTT.

The J gene is TRBJ1-6, the V gene TRBV5-1; TRBD1 agrees at 7 bases. The CDR3 extends over 14 amino acids. Germline V gene sequence: CDR1 SGHRS, CDR2 YFSETQ. V lost 3 bases and J lost 10; bases outside the gene matches: 7. CDR3 sequence (DNA): TGCGCCAGCAGCTCGACAGGGATTAGATCACCCCTCCACTTT. Protein sequence: CASSSTGIRSPLHF.

J is TRBJ2-7 and V is TRBV5-1; unclear D gene. The V end was cut by 4 bases, the J end by 3 bases, with 11 bases between. This CDR3 contains 13 residues. Germline V gives CDR1 SGHRS, CDR2 YFSETQ. CDR3 amino acids: CASSIGLIYEQYF. The DNA of the CDR3 is TGCGCCAGCAGCATCGGGCTTATCTACGAGCAGTACTTC.

This clonotype has ten or more counts. This chain uses TRBV20-1 with TRBJ1-5; 7 bases line up with TRBD1. V trimming: 2 bases; J trimming: 2 bases; junction bases outside the gene matches: 18. The V gene's germline CDR1 is DFQATT and CDR2 SNEGSKA (reference sequence). This CDR3 comprises 19 residues. CDR3 coding DNA: TGCAGTGCTAGAAAGGGCAGGGACAGCTTTGACGGGGGCAATCAGCCCCAGCATTTT. Translating it yields CSARKGRDSFDGGNQPQHF.

The chain joins TRBV19 to TRBJ2-1; D unresolved. Per germline, CDR1 LNHDA and CDR2 SQIVND (reference sequence). V was shortened by 7 bases and J by 4 bases, with 14 bases between the two germline ends. The CDR3 totals 14 residues. DNA of the CDR3: TGTGCCAGTACCCGAAGGAGTGAGTACAATGAGCAGTTCTTC. It is translated as CASTRRSEYNEQFF.

This clonotype was seen more than once but under ten times. The chain carries TRBV5-8 and TRBJ2-5; weak D call: TRBD1 (6 bases). Germline-derived CDR1 and CDR2 are SGHTS and YDEGEE. This CDR3 is 15 amino acids long. V was cut by 0 bases and J by 1 base, with 10 bases left in between. The CDR3 reads CASSLVGHLQETQYF. Here the CDR3 DNA reads TGTGCCAGCAGCTTGGTGGGACACCTCCAAGAGACCCAGTACTTC.

The rearrangement joins TRBV6-2 or TRBV6-3 to TRBJ2-5; maybe TRBD1 (6 bases). The CDR3 extends over 14 amino acids. Trimming removed 5 bases from V and 7 bases from J, with 17 bases in between. CDR1 and CDR2 from the germline V gene are MNHEY and SVGEGT. The CDR3 DNA sequence: TGTGCCAGCAGTAAAAACAGGGTTGAAGGGACCCAGTACTTC. Protein sequence: CASSKNRVEGTQYF.

This chain uses TRBV5-5 with TRBJ2-3; D not resolved. V was pared by 4 bases and J by 1 base, with 7 bases between. Germline V gene data show CDR1 as SGHKS and CDR2 as YYEKEE (reference sequence). The CDR3 runs to 13 residues. CDR3 sequence: CASSPYRTDTQYF. The DNA for the CDR3 is TGTGCCAGCAGCCCCTACCGCACAGATACGCAGTATTTT.

This clonotype turned up a few times. The chain recombines TRBV6-6 with TRBJ1-2, with 9 bases that match TRBD1. The CDR3 contains 16 residues. Trimming cost V 2 bases and J 3 bases; bases outside gene matches: 7. Germline CDR1 is MNHNY and CDR2 is SVGAGI (reference sequence). The CDR3 protein is CASSYRDRDFHYGYTF. The CDR3 region has the DNA TGTGCCAGCAGTTACAGGGACAGGGATTTCCACTATGGCTACACCTTC.

The rearrangement links TRBV15 to TRBJ1-6; D gene unclear. V gave up 5 bases and J gave up 9 bases, with 14 bases separating them. In germline, CDR1 is LNHNV, CDR2 YYDKDF (reference sequence). The CDR3 is made up of 14 amino acids. The CDR3 DNA is TGTGCCACCAGCGAAGCCGTCCCACCTTCACCCCTCCACTTT. Amino acids: CATSEAVPPSPLHF.

The chain links TRBV5-1 to TRBJ2-5; D could derive from TRBD1 or TRBD2 (5 bases each). Germline loops: CDR1 SGHRS, CDR2 YFSETQ. The CDR3 runs to 14 residues. Trimming stripped 4 bases from V and 2 bases from J, with 12 bases between. The CDR3, as DNA: TGCGCCAGCAGCCCTGGGACGTTACAAGAGACCCAGTACTTC. Residues: CASSPGTLQETQYF.

This clonotype was counted many times. The genes are TRBV12-3 or TRBV12-4 and TRBJ2-7; unclear D gene. The CDR3 covers 12 residues. The germline V and J ends were trimmed by 2 bases and 3 bases, with 5 bases remaining between them. DNA for the CDR3: TGTGCCAGCAGTTTACGGATCTACGAGCAGTACTTC. Encoded protein: CASSLRIYEQYF.

This chain links TRBV5-1 with TRBJ1-2; D is unresolved. The germline V gene encodes CDR1 SGHRS and CDR2 YFSETQ. V lost 6 bases and J 4 bases, leaving 16 bases between the germline ends. This CDR3 has 14 residues. Here the CDR3 reads CASITPRAGYGYTF. The CDR3 DNA sequence: TGCGCCAGCATCACCCCTCGGGCTGGCTATGGCTACACCTTC.

The chain is built from TRBV29-1 and TRBJ2-1; 8 nucleotides align to TRBD2. The CDR3 is 15 amino acids. V shed 7 bases and J 4 bases; nucleotides not matched to a gene: 12. Germline-derived CDR1 and CDR2 are SQVTM and ANQGSEA. The CDR3 nucleotides read TGCAGCGCTGTGGAGGATTTAGCGGGATACAATGAGCAGTTCTTC. The encoded protein is CSAVEDLAGYNEQFF.

A few counts support this clonotype. V gene TRBV7-8 combines with J gene TRBJ2-1; 13 bases map to TRBD2. Germline V CDR1 and CDR2: SGHVS, FQNEAQ. Germline trimming cut 5 bases from V and 0 bases from J; bases unmatched to any gene: 7. The CDR3 is 18 residues long. The CDR3 DNA reads TGTGCCAGCAGCCCTGTACTAGCGGGAGGGAGCTCCTACAATGAGCAGTTCTTC. This translates into CASSPVLAGGSSYNEQFF.

For this clonotype: A much larger clone is a single base away; this may be a read error. The chain joins TRBV2 to TRBJ2-3, with TRBD1 as a possible D gene (5 bases). This CDR3 is built from 12 residues. V was pared by 7 bases and J by 12 bases, with 17 bases between. In germline, CDR1 is SNHLY, CDR2 FYNNEI. CDR3 sequence: CASNRQTLDQYF. In DNA form, the CDR3 reads TGTGCCAGCAACAGACAGACCCTGGATCAGTATTTT. Filled out from reference TRBV2 and TRBJ2-3, the complete variable domain reads EPEVTQTPSHQVTQMGQEVILRCVPISNHLYFYWYRQILGQKVEFLVSFYNNEISEKSEIFDDQFSVERPDGSNFTLKIRSTKLEDSAMYFCASNRQTLDQYFGPGTRLTVL.

V usage is TRBV12-3 or TRBV12-4 and J usage is TRBJ2-1; D uncertain. The CDR3 extends over 15 amino acids. V was cut by 1 base and J by 7 bases, with 14 bases left in between. The CDR3 nucleotides are TGTGCCAGCAGTTTAGACGTCTGGAGTGGGAATGAGCAGTTCTTC. It encodes CASSLDVWSGNEQFF.

This clonotype was counted only a few times. This chain joins TRBV6-5 and TRBJ2-1, with TRBD2 identical over 12 bases. The CDR3 sequence is 17 residues long. V was pared by 0 bases and J by 8 bases, with 8 bases of the junction left unmatched. In germline, CDR1 is MNHEY, CDR2 SVGAGI. Here the CDR3 DNA reads TGTGCCAGCAGTTACTCGACTTGGACTAGCGGGAAGGATGAGCAGTTCTTC. Translation: CASSYSTWTSGKDEQFF.